These 24 T cell receptor beta chains were sequenced from one sample in a study of T cell responses to AZD1222 COVID-19 vaccine. Only in-frame clones appear in the TCRdb table, and some are missing; sequencing was by immunoSEQ multiplex PCR. The sample carries about 160,000 clones, roughly 88% recorded once. This specimen consisted of peripheral blood, obtained 28 days after the second AZD1222 dose. The receptors here all came from an adult who received the AZD1222 COVID-19 vaccine.

V usage is TRBV9 and J usage is TRBJ1-1, with 8 positions matching TRBD1. V gave up 4 bases and J gave up 0 bases; unmatched junction bases: 5. Germline CDR1 SGDLS, CDR2 YYNGEE. The length of the CDR3 is 15 residues. The CDR3 nucleotides are TGTGCCAGCAGCCGGACAGGGAATATGAACACTGAAGCTTTCTTT. This sequence encodes CASSRTGNMNTEAFF. The full variable domain, rest sourced from reference TRBV9 and TRBJ1-1, is DSGVTQTPKHLITATGQRVTLRCSPRSGDLSVYWYQQSLDQGLQFLIQYYNGEERAKGNILERFSAQQFPDLHSELNLSSLELGDSALYFCASSRTGNMNTEAFFGQGTRLTVV.

The genes are TRBV4-1 and TRBJ1-4, with unresolved D. V lost 4 bases, J lost 7 bases, and 13 bases lay in between. The germline V gene has CDR1 MGHRA and CDR2 YSYEKL. The CDR3 totals 14 residues. This CDR3 is CASSRTADGEKLFF. The CDR3 DNA reads TGCGCCAGCAGCCGAACAGCAGACGGTGAAAAACTGTTTTTT.

The chain recombines TRBV12-3 or TRBV12-4 with TRBJ1-1, with no clear D. V was shortened by 2 bases and J by 4 bases, with 8 bases between the two germline ends. The CDR3 has 13 residues. The CDR3 loop is CASSLKGPTEAFF. CDR3 DNA: TGTGCCAGCAGTTTAAAAGGGCCCACTGAAGCTTTCTTT.

The chain links TRBV5-3 to TRBJ2-7; D tentatively fits TRBD1 or TRBD2 (6 bases each). TRBV5-3 is treated as an ORF (open reading frame) with a function not yet certain. Trimming removed 4 bases at V and 4 bases at J, with 15 bases between. The CDR3 loop spans 14 amino acids. CDR3: CARSPKGEAYEQYF. Here the CDR3 DNA reads TGTGCCAGAAGCCCAAAGGGGGAGGCGTACGAGCAGTACTTC.

Only a few counts were recorded for this clone. The rearrangement joins TRBV6-1 to TRBJ1-1; D is unresolved. The CDR3 loop spans 13 amino acids. V lost 2 bases and J 5 bases, leaving 9 bases between the germline ends. CDR1 is MNHNS and CDR2 is SASEGT in the germline V gene. CDR3 residues: CASSEQLRTEAFF. CDR3 nucleotide sequence: TGTGCCAGCAGTGAACAGCTAAGGACTGAAGCTTTCTTT.

This chain connects TRBV4-1 to TRBJ1-2; D may be TRBD1 (6 bases). Trimming took 1 base from V and 11 from J, leaving 11 bases between them. Germline V gene lookup returns CDR1 MGHRA and CDR2 YSYEKL. The CDR3 covers 12 residues. CDR3 sequence: CASSQGRGSYTF. DNA for the CDR3: TGCGCCAGCAGCCAAGGGAGGGGGAGTTACACCTTC.

The CDR3 protein is CASSLAGTGVNQPQHF. Written as DNA, the CDR3 is TGTGCCAGCAGCTTAGCCGGGACAGGGGTCAATCAGCCCCAGCATTTT. This sequence joins TRBV7-8 and TRBJ1-5; 10 positions match TRBD1. J gave up 3 bases and V 0 bases, and 2 bases lay outside the gene matches. Germline V CDR1 and CDR2: SGHVS, FQNEAQ. This CDR3 comprises 16 residues.

DNA of the CDR3: TGTGCCAGCTCACCCTTCCCGACAGGGAATCAGCCCCAGCATTTT. This translates into CASSPFPTGNQPQHF. The chain recombines TRBV18 with TRBJ1-5; the match to TRBD1 covers 7 bases. V trimming: 3 bases; J trimming: 4 bases; junction bases outside the gene matches: 6. The CDR3 loop spans 15 amino acids. Germline V CDR1 and CDR2: KGHSH, LQKENI.

The chain combines TRBV5-1 with TRBJ2-2; no firm D call. Germline CDR1 is SGHRS and CDR2 is YFSETQ. Between the trimmed V and J ends, which lost 4 bases and 5 bases, there was a span of 12 bases. CDR3 length equals 14 residues. The CDR3 nucleotides are TGCGCCAGCAGCCTACTACCGTGGACCGGGGAGCTGTTTTTT. This translates into CASSLLPWTGELFF.

This chain connects TRBV7-2 to TRBJ1-2, with 8 bases that match TRBD1. V trimming: 1 base; J trimming: 8 bases; junction bases outside the gene matches: 6. This CDR3 has 14 residues. Per the germline V gene, CDR1 is SGHTA and CDR2 is FQGNSA. The CDR3 DNA is TGTGCCAGCAGCTTAGGCGCAGGGGGCCTGGGCTACACCTTC. This encodes CASSLGAGGLGYTF.

This clone was seen only once. The genes are TRBV19 and TRBJ1-5; weak D call: TRBD1 (5 bases). Germline V gene data show CDR1 as LNHDA and CDR2 as SQIVND (reference sequence). V lost 4 bases to trimming and J lost 9 bases, with 22 bases between them. The CDR3 is made up of 16 amino acids. CDR3 residues: CASSTGWTSLSRPQHF. The DNA for the CDR3 is TGTGCCAGTAGTACGGGTTGGACATCACTATCTCGGCCCCAGCATTTT.

As for this clone: The same CDR3 also results from other DNA sequences found in this sample. This chain joins TRBV15 and TRBJ1-1; D is undetermined. The V gene's germline CDR1 is LNHNV and CDR2 YYDKDF (reference sequence). The CDR3 has 13 residues. Trimming removed 1 base from V and 2 bases from J, with 5 bases in between. This CDR3 reads CATSRGGNTEAFF. In DNA form, the CDR3 reads TGTGCCACCAGCAGAGGAGGTAACACTGAAGCTTTCTTT.

V usage is TRBV5-6 and J usage is TRBJ2-3; 12 bases are a match to TRBD2. The CDR3 extends over 15 amino acids. Germline V gene lookup returns CDR1 SGHDT and CDR2 YYEEEE. With 2 bases clipped from V and 5 bases from J, the junction kept 3 bases outside the gene matches. The CDR3 DNA reads TGTGCCAGCAGCTTTTCTAGCGGGGGGGTAGATACGCAGTATTTT. As protein: CASSFSSGGVDTQYF.

The CDR3 nucleotides are TGCGCCAGCAGCTCCCAGGGGGTTTCTCACACTGAAGCTTTCTTT. The encoded protein is CASSSQGVSHTEAFF. The J gene is TRBJ1-1, the V gene TRBV5-1, with TRBD1 identical over 7 bases. Unmatched junction bases numbered 8, after V lost 3 bases and J lost 3 bases. In germline, CDR1 is SGHRS, CDR2 YFSETQ. This CDR3 has 15 residues.

The chain combines TRBV27 with TRBJ2-7, with a weak D call TRBD1 (6 bases). CDR1 is MNHEY and CDR2 is SMNVEV in the germline V gene (reference sequence). V dropped 5 bases and J dropped 0 bases, with 11 bases sitting between them. The CDR3 length is 14 residues. The CDR3 spells CASSLGQNSYEQYF. CDR3 coding DNA: TGTGCCAGCAGTCTAGGACAGAACTCCTACGAGCAGTACTTC.

The chain recombines TRBV2 with TRBJ1-5; TRBD1 matches 8 bases. CDR1 and CDR2 (germline): SNHLY, FYNNEI. This CDR3 is 15 amino acids long. Losses at the gene ends were 11 bases for V and 2 bases for J; bases not matched to a gene: 11. In DNA, the CDR3 is TGTGCCGGTTCTGGACAGGGTTTAGGCAATCAGCCCCAGCATTTT. Its translation is CAGSGQGLGNQPQHF.

In nucleotides, the CDR3 is TGTGCCAGCAGCCCATATCGGGACAGGGTACATCTCACTGAAGCTTTCTTT. Translation gives CASSPYRDRVHLTEAFF. The chain couples TRBV3-1 (or the pseudogene TRBV3-2) to TRBJ1-1, with 9 bases matching TRBD1. Germline V gene lookup returns CDR1 LGHDT and CDR2 YNNKEL (reference sequence). The CDR3 is 17 amino acids. The junction had 13 bases not matched to a gene; V was cut back by 4 bases and J by 4 bases.

This CDR3 is CASSPFQDGNTIYF. CDR3 nucleotides: TGTGCCAGCTCACCATTTCAGGATGGAAACACCATATATTTT. The chain has TRBV18 and TRBJ1-3; D unresolved. The CDR3 runs to 14 residues. CDR1 KGHSH and CDR2 LQKENI come from the germline V gene. V gave up 2 bases and J gave up 3 bases, with 8 bases separating them.

The chain joins TRBV3-1 (or the pseudogene TRBV3-2) to TRBJ1-1; TRBD1 agrees at 7 bases. CDR1 is LGHDT and CDR2 is YNNKEL in the germline V gene (reference sequence). This CDR3 spans 15 amino acids. V gave up 0 bases and J gave up 11 bases; unmatched junction bases: 12. CDR3 in DNA: TGTGCCAGCAGCCAAGATCTTGCAACAGGGGAAAGGGCTTTCTTT. This translates into CASSQDLATGERAFF.

This chain links TRBV19 with TRBJ2-6, with D unclear. Germline CDR1 and CDR2: LNHDA and SQIVND (reference sequence). Trimming cost V 10 bases and J 2 bases, with 24 bases left between them. The CDR3 extends over 18 amino acids. The CDR3 DNA follows: TGTGCCATTATTCATCCCGCGGCCGGGTGGGCTGGGGCCAACGTCCTGACTTTC. Protein sequence: CAIIHPAAGWAGANVLTF.

This rearrangement joins TRBV7-9 to TRBJ2-7; 9 bases line up with TRBD1. Germline V gives CDR1 SEHNR, CDR2 FQNEAQ (reference sequence). The CDR3 extends over 14 amino acids. Trimming cost V 5 bases and J 3 bases; bases outside gene matches: 5. DNA for the CDR3: TGTGCCAGCAGCCCGGACAGGGGCTACTACGAGCAGTACTTC. Amino acids: CASSPDRGYYEQYF.

J is TRBJ2-5 and V is TRBV5-1; a weak D match, TRBD1 (6 bases). The CDR3 extends over 18 amino acids. The V gene lost 0 bases and the J gene lost 3 bases, with 21 bases spanning the gap. In germline, CDR1 is SGHRS, CDR2 YFSETQ. As DNA, the CDR3 is TGCGCCAGCAGCTTGGCCGCTAGGGGGTCAGGGGTTGAAGAGACCCAGTACTTC. The encoded protein is CASSLAARGSGVEETQYF.

DNA for the CDR3: TGTGCCAGCAGCCAAGACAAGCGGGGGACAGATACGCAGTATTTT. Translation: CASSQDKRGTDTQYF. V gene TRBV4-2 combines with J gene TRBJ2-3, with 8 bases that match TRBD2. There are 15 residues in the CDR3. The germline V gene encodes CDR1 LGHNA and CDR2 YNFKEQ. The trim removed 0 bases at V and 3 bases at J, leaving 2 bases unmatched.

The chain is built from TRBV19 and TRBJ1-6; 9 bases map to TRBD1. The CDR3 consists of 14 residues. V shed 3 bases and J 6 bases; nucleotides not matched to a gene: 0. Germline CDR1 LNHDA, CDR2 SQIVND (reference sequence). The CDR3 spells CASSMGQGNSPLHF. The CDR3 nucleotides are TGTGCCAGTAGTATGGGACAGGGTAATTCACCCCTCCACTTT.